This TCR beta chain was captured in a study of human T cells and chemical hapten exposure (dated by TCRdb to the early 2020s). About the study as a whole: For sensitization, 2% DPC in acetone was applied to a 2 cm by 2 cm area of upper inner arm skin. The mostly female patient cohort included alopecia areata with under or over 50% scalp involvement, alopecia totalis and alopecia universalis. Nearly 30 alopecia patients gave blood for TCR sequencing at one to four time points (pre-sensitization, 2, 6 and 24 weeks). Throughout the roughly 23-week study period, patients were also given weekly therapeutic DPC doses on the scalp. Blood samples were taken from patients before sensitization (week 0) and then at 2, 6 and about 24 weeks after DPC sensitization. In alopecia patients, the study followed how the peripheral blood TCR repertoire changed in vivo over primary and secondary sensitization to diphenylcyclopropenone (DPC), a hapten. Patch testing was performed on the upper back with Finn chambers containing 0.01% DPC, and the patch tests were scored after 6 days according to International Contact Dermatitis Research Group standards. Libraries were pooled for sequencing, and per-sample TCR yields varied mainly because of small differences in library volumes within the pool. What the study reported, not specific to this receptor: Alopecia, a presumed autoimmune disease, was present in all patients, so the immune response of the patients might differ from that of healthy individuals. A positive correlation was found between the number of PT1 expanded TCRs and patch test score, with significance reached at thresholds 8, 16 and 32 but not 4. DPC sensitization did not change how many TCRs were above 1 in 1000 frequency, and no evidence was found of alterations in global repertoire structure. Repeated subsampling changed both the strength of the expansion versus patch-test correlation and the threshold at which the correlation became significant. Expanded TCRs formed significantly more large CDR3 similarity clusters than pre-sensitization or healthy control sets, consistent with antigen-driven responses.

The time point label on this specimen signifies: pre-sensitization, week 0. In light of the paper, this sample's treatment or condition label describes: therapeutic diphenylcyclopropenone sensitization with weekly scalp DPC. At each patch-test visit, blood was drawn before the patch test was applied. Eligible patients were aged 18 to 70, diagnosed with alopecia, deemed suitable for DPC therapy, and excluded if pregnant. Unfractionated whole blood was collected in Tempus Blood RNA tubes, and total RNA was extracted from that blood. The junction shows trimming of 6 bases on V and 0 bases on J, and the gene matches do not reach 7 bases of it. The CDR3 sequence holds 14 residues, the cysteine and phenylalanine included. This entry keeps only the CDR3 DNA: 42 bases, framed from base 1. CDR1 and CDR2, per the germline V gene (reference sequence), are DFQATT and SNEGSKA. Turning to this clonotype: It has no known antigen specificity. No much larger clone is present one base from it, and per-base qualities are unavailable.

Libraries came from RACE. The data were produced on a NextSeq 500. During library preparation, unique molecular identifiers were attached to individual cDNA molecules so that TCRs could be counted in a quantitative, reproducible way. Each blood RNA sample was used to sequence both TCR alpha and TCR beta chains. The paper's processing steps were these. Samples had a median of about 96,000 TCRs, with a range from roughly 20,000 to 690,600. The Decombinator software suite was used to annotate the V, J and CDR3 of the TCR reads. Every sample was subsampled to the same number of TCRs (28,000) for the PS versus PT1 abundance plots. TCRs were defined as expanded if absent before sensitization and observed at least eight times at the 2-week time point. TCRdb applied fastp at Q25 and MiXCR to the public reads, then kept only in-frame beta chains. A single entry per CDR3 protein holds the most common genes and DNA from its merged rows. These V and J calls rely on TCRdb rather than the paper's analysis. The table for this sample lists approximately 370,000 distinct CDR3 sequences; approximately 5% of them were counted only once. Jointly, the top ten make up around 8% of the sample.

This sample comprised whole blood, obtained in connection with sensitization to the hapten diphenylcyclopropenone (DPC). The V and J genes are TRBV20-1 and TRBJ2-7, and TRBD1 matches 8 of the central bases. The TCR sequence derives from a woman aged 18-29 years with alopecia areata. Some clones in this sample may be carry-over from other donors' samples. The DNA sequence is as follows: TGCAGTGCGGATCCGGGACAGGTCTCCTACGAGCAGTACTTC. This yields the protein CSADPGQVSYEQYF.